This T cell receptor (beta chain) was identified during a study of blood T cell repertoires in COVID-19. Study-wide context: The origin of the acute and convalescent COVID-19 samples was the United States, Italy and Spain.

Profiled with immunoSEQ multiplex PCR; TCRdb holds only in-frame clones, not every one. The repertoire holds about 150,000 clones, with around 81% as singletons. Those who participated ranged in age from roughly 18 to 100 years and resided in under 25 US areas. The specimen sequenced was PBMCs or T cells enriched from blood (not recorded which). The clonotype was recovered from a middle-aged woman who had recovered from COVID-19.

CDR3 sequence reads: CASSLTGGLAVTEAFF. The CDR3 nucleotides read TGTGCCAGCAGCTTGACAGGGGGCCTTGCGGTCACTGAAGCTTTCTTT. This chain connects TRBV7-9 to TRBJ1-1, with 10 bases aligning to TRBD1. The CDR3 runs to 16 residues. With V trimmed by 3 bases and J by 4 bases, 8 bases remained unmatched. Germline V CDR1 and CDR2: SEHNR, FQNEAQ (reference sequence).